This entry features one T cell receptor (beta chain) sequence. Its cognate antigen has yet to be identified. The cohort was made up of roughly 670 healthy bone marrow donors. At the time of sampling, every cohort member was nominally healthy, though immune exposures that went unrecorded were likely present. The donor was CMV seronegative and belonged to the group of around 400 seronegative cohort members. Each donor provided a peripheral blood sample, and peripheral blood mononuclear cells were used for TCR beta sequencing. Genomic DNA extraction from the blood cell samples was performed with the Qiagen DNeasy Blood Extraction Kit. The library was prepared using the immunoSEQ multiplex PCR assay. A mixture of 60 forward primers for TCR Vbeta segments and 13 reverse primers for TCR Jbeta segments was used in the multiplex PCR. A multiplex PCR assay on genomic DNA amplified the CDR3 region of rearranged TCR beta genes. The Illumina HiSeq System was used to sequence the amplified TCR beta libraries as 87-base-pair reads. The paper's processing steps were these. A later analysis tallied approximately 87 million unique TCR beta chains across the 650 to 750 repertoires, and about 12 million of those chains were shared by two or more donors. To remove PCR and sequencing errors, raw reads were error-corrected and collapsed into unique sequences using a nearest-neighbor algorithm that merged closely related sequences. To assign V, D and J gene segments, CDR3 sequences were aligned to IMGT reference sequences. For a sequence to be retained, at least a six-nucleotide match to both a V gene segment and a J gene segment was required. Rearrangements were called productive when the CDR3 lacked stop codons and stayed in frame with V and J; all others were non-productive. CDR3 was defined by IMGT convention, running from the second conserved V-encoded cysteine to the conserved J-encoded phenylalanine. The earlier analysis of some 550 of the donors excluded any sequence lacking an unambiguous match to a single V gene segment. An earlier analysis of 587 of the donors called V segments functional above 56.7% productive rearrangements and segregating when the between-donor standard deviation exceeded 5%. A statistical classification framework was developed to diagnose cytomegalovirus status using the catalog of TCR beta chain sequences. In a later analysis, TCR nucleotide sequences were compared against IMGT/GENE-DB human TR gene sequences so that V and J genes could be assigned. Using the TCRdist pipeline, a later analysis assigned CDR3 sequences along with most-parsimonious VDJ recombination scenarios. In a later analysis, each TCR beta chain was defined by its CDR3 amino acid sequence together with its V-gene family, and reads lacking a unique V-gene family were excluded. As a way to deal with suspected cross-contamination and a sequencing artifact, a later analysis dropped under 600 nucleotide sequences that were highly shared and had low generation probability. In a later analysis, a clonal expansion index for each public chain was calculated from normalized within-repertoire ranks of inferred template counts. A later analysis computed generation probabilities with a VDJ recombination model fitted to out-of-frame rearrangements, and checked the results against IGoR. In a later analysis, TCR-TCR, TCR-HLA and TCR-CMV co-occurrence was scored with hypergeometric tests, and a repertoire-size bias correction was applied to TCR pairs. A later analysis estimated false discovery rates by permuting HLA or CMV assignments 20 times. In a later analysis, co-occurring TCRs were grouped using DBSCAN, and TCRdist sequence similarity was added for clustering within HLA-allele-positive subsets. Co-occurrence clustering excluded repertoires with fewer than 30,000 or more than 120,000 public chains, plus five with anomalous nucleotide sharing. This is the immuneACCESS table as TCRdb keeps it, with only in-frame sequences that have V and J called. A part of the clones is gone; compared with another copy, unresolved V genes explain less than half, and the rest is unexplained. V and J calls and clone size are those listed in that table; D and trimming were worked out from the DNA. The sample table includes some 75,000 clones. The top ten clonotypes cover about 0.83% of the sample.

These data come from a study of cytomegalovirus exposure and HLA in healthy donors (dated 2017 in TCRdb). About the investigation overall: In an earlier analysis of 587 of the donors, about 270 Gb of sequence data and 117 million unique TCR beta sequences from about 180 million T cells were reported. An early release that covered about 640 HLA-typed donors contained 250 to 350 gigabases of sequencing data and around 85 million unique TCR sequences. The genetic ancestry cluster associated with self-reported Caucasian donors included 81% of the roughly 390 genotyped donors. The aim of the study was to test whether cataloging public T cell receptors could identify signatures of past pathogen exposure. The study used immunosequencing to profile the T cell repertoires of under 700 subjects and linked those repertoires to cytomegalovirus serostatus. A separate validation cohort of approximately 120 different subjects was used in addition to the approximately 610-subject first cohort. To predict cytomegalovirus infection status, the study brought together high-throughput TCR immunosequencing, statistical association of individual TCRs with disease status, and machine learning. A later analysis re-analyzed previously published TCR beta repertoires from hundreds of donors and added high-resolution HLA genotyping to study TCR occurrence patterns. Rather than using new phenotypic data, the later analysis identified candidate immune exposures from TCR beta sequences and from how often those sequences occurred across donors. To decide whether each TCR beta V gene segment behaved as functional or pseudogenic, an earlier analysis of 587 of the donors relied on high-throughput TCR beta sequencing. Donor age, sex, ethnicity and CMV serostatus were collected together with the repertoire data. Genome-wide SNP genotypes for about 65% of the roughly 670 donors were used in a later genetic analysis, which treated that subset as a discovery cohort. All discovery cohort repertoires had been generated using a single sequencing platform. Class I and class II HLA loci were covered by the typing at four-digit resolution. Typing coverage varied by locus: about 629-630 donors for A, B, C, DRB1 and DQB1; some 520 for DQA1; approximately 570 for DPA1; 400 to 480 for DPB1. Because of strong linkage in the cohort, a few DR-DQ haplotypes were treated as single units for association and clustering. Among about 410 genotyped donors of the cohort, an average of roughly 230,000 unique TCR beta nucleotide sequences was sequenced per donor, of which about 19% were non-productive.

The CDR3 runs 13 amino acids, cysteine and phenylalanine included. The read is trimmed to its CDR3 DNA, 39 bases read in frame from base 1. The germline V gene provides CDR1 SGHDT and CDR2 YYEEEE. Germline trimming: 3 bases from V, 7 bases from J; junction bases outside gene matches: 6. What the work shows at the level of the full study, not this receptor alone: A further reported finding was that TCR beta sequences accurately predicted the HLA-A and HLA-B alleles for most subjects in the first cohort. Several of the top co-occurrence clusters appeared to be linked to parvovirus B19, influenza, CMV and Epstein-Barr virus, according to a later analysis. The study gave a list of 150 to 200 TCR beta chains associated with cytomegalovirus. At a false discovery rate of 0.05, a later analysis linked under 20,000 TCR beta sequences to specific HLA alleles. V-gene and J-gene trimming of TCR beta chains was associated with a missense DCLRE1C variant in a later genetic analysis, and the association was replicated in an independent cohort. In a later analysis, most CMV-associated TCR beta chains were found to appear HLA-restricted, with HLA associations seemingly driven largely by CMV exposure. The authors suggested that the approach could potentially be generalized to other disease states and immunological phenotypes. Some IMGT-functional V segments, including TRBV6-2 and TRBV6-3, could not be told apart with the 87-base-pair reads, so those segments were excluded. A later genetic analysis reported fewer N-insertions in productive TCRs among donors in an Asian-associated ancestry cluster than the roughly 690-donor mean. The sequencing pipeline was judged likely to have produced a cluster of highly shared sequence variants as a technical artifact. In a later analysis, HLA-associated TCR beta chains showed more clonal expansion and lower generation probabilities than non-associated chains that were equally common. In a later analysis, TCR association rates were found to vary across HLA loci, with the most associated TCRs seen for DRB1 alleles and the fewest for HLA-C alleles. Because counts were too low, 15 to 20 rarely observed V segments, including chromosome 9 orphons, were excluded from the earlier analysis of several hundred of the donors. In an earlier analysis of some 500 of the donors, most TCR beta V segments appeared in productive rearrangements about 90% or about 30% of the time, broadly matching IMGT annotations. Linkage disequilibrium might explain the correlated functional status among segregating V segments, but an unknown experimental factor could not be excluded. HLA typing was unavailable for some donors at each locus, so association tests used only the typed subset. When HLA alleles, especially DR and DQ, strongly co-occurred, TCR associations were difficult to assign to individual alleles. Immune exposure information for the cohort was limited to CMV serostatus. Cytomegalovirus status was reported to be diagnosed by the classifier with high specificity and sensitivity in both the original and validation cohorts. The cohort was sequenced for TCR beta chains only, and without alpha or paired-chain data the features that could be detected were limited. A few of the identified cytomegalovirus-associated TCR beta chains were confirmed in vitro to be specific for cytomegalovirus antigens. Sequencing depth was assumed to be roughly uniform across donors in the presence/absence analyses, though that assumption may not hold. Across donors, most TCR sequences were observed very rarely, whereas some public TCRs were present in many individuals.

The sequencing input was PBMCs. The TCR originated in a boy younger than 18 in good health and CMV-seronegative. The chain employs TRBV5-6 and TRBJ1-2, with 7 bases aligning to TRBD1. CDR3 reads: CASSSRTGGGYTF. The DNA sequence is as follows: TGTGCCAGCAGCTCGCGGACAGGTGGTGGCTACACCTTC.